A selection of T cell receptor beta chains follows, all from one sample in a study of beta chain features in type 1 diabetes. The data were produced by immunoSEQ multiplex PCR, yet TCRdb's version contains in-frame clones alone and is incomplete. The sample yields some 280,000 clones, roughly an eighth seen once. Sequencing was performed on naive CD4+ T cells from blood. The receptors derive from a man between 25 and 39 years old with type 1 diabetes. CDR3s include the opening cysteine and the closing phenylalanine or tryptophan. Each record gives: D gene, J gene, V gene, clone size, CDR3 protein, CDR3 DNA. A D gene is named only where the DNA matches it firmly. Size is stated for part of the rows, as once, few or many counts, or as a class when the clone is expanded.

TRBD2 | TRBJ2-5 | TRBV28 | . | CATSGVQSQETQYF | TGTGCCACCAGCGGGGTCCAGAGCCAAGAGACCCAGTACTTC
. | TRBJ1-5 | TRBV19 | few | CASSRRDRINQPQHF | TGTGCCAGTAGTAGGCGGGACCGAATCAATCAGCCCCAGCATTTT
TRBD1 | TRBJ1-2 | TRBV28 | few | CASSPGGRGGYTF | TGTGCCAGCAGTCCAGGGGGCCGGGGCGGCTACACCTTC
. | TRBJ2-7 | TRBV27 | . | CASSPRPGLDSYEQYF | TGTGCCAGCAGTCCCCGACCGGGACTGGACTCCTACGAGCAGTACTTC
. | TRBJ2-1 | TRBV2 | few | CASSEGQGIEQFF | TGTGCCAGCAGTGAAGGCCAGGGGATTGAGCAGTTCTTC
. | TRBJ1-4 | TRBV9 | . | CASSPRDSLNEKLFF | TGTGCCAGCAGCCCGCGAGACAGCCTCAATGAAAAACTGTTTTTT
. | TRBJ1-1 | TRBV19 | few | CASKEGDAEAFF | TGTGCCAGTAAGGAGGGCGACGCTGAAGCTTTCTTT
. | TRBJ2-5 | TRBV5-6 | few | CASSSSKETQYF | TGTGCCAGCAGCTCATCTAAGGAGACCCAGTACTTC
. | TRBJ2-2 | TRBV7-3 | few | CASSEQGTGELFF | TGTGCCAGCAGCGAGCAGGGGACCGGGGAGCTGTTTTTT
. | TRBJ2-7 | TRBV18 | . | CASSPQGSYEQYF | TGTGCCAGCTCACCGCAGGGGTCCTACGAGCAGTACTTC
. | TRBJ2-5 | TRBV7-7 | once | CASSSSGVQETQYF | TGTGCCAGCAGCTCTTCCGGGGTCCAAGAGACCCAGTACTTC
TRBD2 | TRBJ2-7 | TRBV28 | . | CASSLEGGGSYEQYF | TGTGCCAGCAGTTTGGAGGGCGGGGGATCCTACGAGCAGTACTTC
. | TRBJ2-1 | TRBV11-3 | few | CASSLVSGDNEQFF | TGTGCCAGCAGCTTAGTATCCGGAGACAATGAGCAGTTCTTC
TRBD1 | TRBJ1-5 | TRBV18 | . | CASSSGQGRVQPQHF | TGTGCCAGCTCTTCTGGACAGGGGCGGGTTCAGCCCCAGCATTTT
. | TRBJ2-1 | TRBV11-2 | . | CASSQTRDSYNEQFF | TGTGCCAGCAGCCAGACCCGGGACTCTTACAATGAGCAGTTCTTC
TRBD2 | TRBJ2-3 | TRBV2 | few | CASSETTSGDTQYF | TGTGCCAGCAGTGAGACGACTAGCGGGGATACGCAGTATTTT
TRBD2 | TRBJ2-5 | TRBV29-1 | . | CSTGGGSETQYF | TGCAGCACCGGGGGGGGCTCAGAGACCCAGTACTTC
. | TRBJ2-3 | TRBV28 | . | CASRGHGSGTDTQYF | TGTGCCAGCAGAGGGCACGGGAGTGGCACAGATACGCAGTATTTT
. | TRBJ1-2 | TRBV7-9 | . | CASNEGVDYGYTF | TGTGCCAGCAACGAGGGGGTTGACTATGGCTACACCTTC
TRBD1 | TRBJ1-5 | TRBV9 | few | CASSVGGDRGQPQHF | TGTGCCAGCAGCGTAGGGGGGGACAGAGGACAGCCCCAGCATTTT
TRBD2 | TRBJ2-2 | TRBV9 | . | CASKTSGTGELFF | TGTGCCAGCAAGACTAGCGGTACCGGGGAGCTGTTTTTT
. | TRBJ1-3 | TRBV28 | few | CASSPAGNTIYF | TGTGCCAGCAGTCCCGCTGGAAACACCATATATTTT
. | TRBJ2-7 | TRBV19 | few | CASSTGSQAYEQYF | TGTGCCAGTAGTACAGGCTCCCAGGCCTACGAGCAGTACTTC
TRBD2 | TRBJ2-3 | TRBV18 | few | CASSPNVAGGTSTDTQYF | TGTGCCAGCTCACCAAACGTCGCGGGAGGGACTAGCACAGATACGCAGTATTTT
. | TRBJ2-1 | TRBV2 | . | CASRQGLQQFF | TGTGCCAGCAGGCAGGGGCTACAGCAGTTCTTC
. | TRBJ2-1 | TRBV7-9 | few | CASSFGASSYNEQFF | TGTGCCAGCAGCTTTGGTGCGAGCTCCTACAATGAGCAGTTCTTC
TRBD2 | TRBJ2-1 | TRBV2 | few | CASSELVRGGRGDNEQFF | TGTGCCAGCAGTGAACTTGTACGGGGCGGGAGGGGGGACAATGAGCAGTTCTTC
TRBD2 | TRBJ2-1 | TRBV19 | few | CASSLISGSSYNEQFF | TGTGCCAGTAGTCTGATAAGCGGGAGCTCCTACAATGAGCAGTTCTTC
TRBD1 | TRBJ2-2 | TRBV5-1 | . | CASSPTGELTGELFF | TGCGCCAGCAGCCCTACAGGGGAACTAACCGGGGAGCTGTTTTTT
. | TRBJ1-5 | TRBV19 | . | CASSSPSGLHGQPQHF | TGTGCCAGTAGTTCCCCCTCAGGGCTCCATGGGCAGCCCCAGCATTTT
TRBD1 | TRBJ2-7 | TRBV28 | few | CASTRDRNYEQYF | TGTGCCAGCACCCGGGACAGAAACTACGAGCAGTACTTC
. | TRBJ2-7 | TRBV6-5 | few | CASAGTYEQYF | TGTGCCAGCGCAGGTACCTACGAGCAGTACTTC
TRBD1 | TRBJ2-7 | TRBV19 | . | CASSRGRTGSSQYEQYF | TGTGCCAGTAGTAGAGGTCGGACAGGCAGCAGCCAATACGAGCAGTACTTC
. | TRBJ1-2 | TRBV5-4 | . | CASSFDRTGRAVGYTF | TGTGCCAGCAGCTTTGATCGCACAGGGAGGGCGGTTGGCTACACCTTC
. | TRBJ1-4 | TRBV18 | . | CASSSSTQIGATNEKLFF | TGTGCCAGCTCATCCTCGACACAAATAGGCGCAACTAATGAAAAACTGTTTTTT
TRBD2 | TRBJ2-7 | TRBV9 | few | CASSHPTSPYEQYF | TGTGCCAGCAGCCACCCGACTAGCCCCTACGAGCAGTACTTC
. | TRBJ1-2 | TRBV11-1 | few | CASSFVDRHYGYTF | TGTGCCAGCAGCTTCGTCGACAGACACTATGGCTACACCTTC
TRBD2 | TRBJ2-1 | TRBV4-3 | few | CASSKGLAGGGEQFF | TGCGCCAGCAGCAAGGGACTAGCGGGAGGGGGTGAGCAGTTCTTC
TRBD2 | TRBJ2-7 | TRBV11-1 | few | CASSFTSGRSYEQYF | TGTGCCAGCAGCTTCACTAGCGGGAGGTCCTACGAGCAGTACTTC
. | TRBJ2-1 | TRBV14 | . | CASSSTSGYNEQFF | TGTGCCAGCAGCTCCACTAGTGGCTACAATGAGCAGTTCTTC
. | TRBJ2-1 | TRBV9 | few | CASSVSVARRGEQFF | TGTGCCAGCAGCGTAAGCGTAGCCAGACGGGGTGAGCAGTTCTTC